Here is one T cell receptor (beta chain) with its context. As yet, its antigen is unknown. These data originate in a study of OX40 agonist ivuxolimab in advanced cancers. Study overall: Administration of intravenous ivuxolimab to patients occurred every 2 weeks at 0.01 to 10 mg/kg. With a range of roughly 20 to 79, age averaged roughly 61 years, and about 83% were male. Dose-escalation patients' cancers were hepatocellular carcinoma, melanoma, renal cell or head and neck cancer. The study, taken as a whole, reports: Antigen targets of the expanded peripheral T cells went undetermined.

Only in-frame clones appear in the TCRdb table, and some are missing; sequencing was by immunoSEQ multiplex PCR. The data contain 47,000 or so clones, approximately 90% of them singletons. CDR1 is SGHNT, CDR2 YYREEE, per germline (reference sequence). The ends were cut back, 6 bases at V and 1 base at J, with 13 bases in the middle. There are 14 residues in the CDR3. Source: CD4+ or CD8+ T cells sorted from blood, taken in a trial of the OX40 agonist ivuxolimab. The receptor was derived from an adult with an advanced solid tumor such as melanoma, head and neck, liver or kidney cancer. The chain joins TRBV5-4 to TRBJ1-2; D gene uncertain. The CDR3: CASTIPSVNYGYTF. The CDR3 region has the DNA TGTGCCAGCACCATCCCCTCCGTTAACTATGGCTACACCTTC.